What follows are 10 T cell receptor beta chains derived from one specimen sequenced in a study of cytomegalovirus exposure and HLA in healthy donors. With 60 Vbeta and 13 Jbeta primers, the PCR was carried out. The protocol was immunoSEQ multiplex PCR, while the TCRdb copy is restricted to in-frame clones and leaves out a portion. Here the sample spans around 170,000 clones, 65% to 75% being singletons. The sequenced material came from PBMCs. The source is a girl aged 5 to 17 in good health and CMV-seronegative.

V is TRBV30 and J is TRBJ1-3; D is uncertain. Germline V CDR1 and CDR2: GTSNPN, SVGIG (reference sequence). This CDR3 has 17 residues. V lost 0 bases and J 4 bases, leaving 19 bases between the germline ends. In nucleotides, the CDR3 is TGTGCCTGGAGTGTAGGGAGCCATTCTGGATACGGAAACACCATATATTTT. As protein: CAWSVGSHSGYGNTIYF.

V usage is TRBV5-1 and J usage is TRBJ1-2; D is possibly TRBD1 (6 bases). CDR1 and CDR2 from the germline V gene are SGHRS and YFSETQ. Trimming stripped 0 bases from V and 0 bases from J, with 9 bases between. The CDR3 runs to 15 residues. CDR3 sequence (DNA): TGCGCCAGCAGCTTGGCTTGGACAGCTAACTATGGCTACACCTTC. Translated: CASSLAWTANYGYTF.

The rearrangement links TRBV21-1 to TRBJ1-1. TRBV21-1 is a listed pseudogene. The CDR3 consists of 15 residues. CDR3 nucleotide sequence: TGTGCCAGCAGCAACCTTCGGGGGGCACGGTCTGAAGCTTTCTTT. This translates into CASSNLRGARSEAFF.

The chain joins TRBV5-1 to TRBJ1-2; 8 bases fit TRBD1. Germline V gene data show CDR1 as SGHRS and CDR2 as YFSETQ. This CDR3 comprises 16 residues. With V trimmed by 0 bases and J by 5 bases, 9 bases remained unmatched. CDR3: CASSLGGAGGEYGYTF. The CDR3 nucleotides are TGCGCCAGCAGCTTGGGTGGAGCAGGGGGCGAATATGGCTACACCTTC.

This sequence joins TRBV5-1 and TRBJ1-2; D call uncertain. Germline lookup yields CDR1 SGHRS and CDR2 YFSETQ. The CDR3 extends over 15 amino acids. Trimming left V 1 base short and J 4 bases short, with 14 bases between. The CDR3 reads CASSLYYRGGYGYTF. In DNA, the CDR3 is TGCGCCAGCAGCTTGTATTACAGAGGAGGCTATGGCTACACCTTC.

The genes are TRBV11-1 and TRBJ1-1, with D unclear. The V gene's germline CDR1 is SGHAT and CDR2 FQDESV (reference sequence). The V and J ends lost 3 bases and 1 base respectively, with 9 bases between them. This CDR3 spans 14 amino acids. This CDR3 reads CASSFDTSNTEAFF. The CDR3 nucleotides read TGTGCCAGCAGCTTCGACACATCGAACACTGAAGCTTTCTTT.

The chain is built from TRBV5-6 and TRBJ1-5; TRBD1 might be the D (5 bases). CDR1 and CDR2 (germline): SGHDT, YYEEEE. The CDR3 runs to 13 residues. The V gene lost 2 bases and the J gene lost 9 bases, with 12 bases spanning the gap. The CDR3 loop reads CASSLGVLGPQHF. Written as DNA, the CDR3 is TGTGCCAGCAGCTTAGGGGTTCTAGGGCCCCAGCATTTT.

This clone was seen more than once but under ten times. This chain's CDR3 is CASSYVGASPLHF. CDR3 DNA sequence: TGTGCCAGCAGTTACGTGGGGGCTTCACCCCTCCACTTT. The genes are TRBV6-5 and TRBJ1-6; D possibly corresponds to TRBD1 (6 bases). The V end was cut by 2 bases, the J end by 9 bases, with 8 bases between. The CDR3 is 13 amino acids. CDR1 and CDR2 (germline): MNHEY, SVGAGI.

CDR3 residues: CASSLREPYEQYF. The CDR3, as DNA: TGTGCCAGCAGTTTGAGGGAACCCTACGAGCAGTACTTC. The chain uses TRBV27 and TRBJ2-7, with D perhaps TRBD2 (5 bases). With 3 bases removed from V and 2 bases from J, the gap between germline ends came to 8 bases. The CDR3 runs 13 residues. Germline values: CDR1 MNHEY, CDR2 SMNVEV (reference sequence).

J is TRBJ2-5 and V is TRBV5-1; tentatively, D is TRBD1 (6 bases). This CDR3 spans 13 amino acids. Germline V gives CDR1 SGHRS, CDR2 YFSETQ. Trimming removed 9 bases from V and 0 bases from J, with 12 bases in between. The CDR3 reads CATMDSYQETQYF. The CDR3 DNA reads as TGCGCCACCATGGACAGCTACCAAGAGACCCAGTACTTC.